Below, 23 T cell receptor beta chains from the same sample are listed, as sequenced in a study of blood T cell repertoires in COVID-19. TCRdb's copy holds only in-frame clones and misses some; the assay was immunoSEQ multiplex PCR. The table records about 50,000 clones, less than 85% of them present only once. The sequenced sample consisted of peripheral blood. The receptors stem from a human donor in a cohort sampled during active COVID-19.

The V and J genes are TRBV3-1 (or the pseudogene TRBV3-2) and TRBJ2-3; perhaps TRBD2 as D (6 bases). Germline V lookup: CDR1 LGHDT, CDR2 YNNKEL (reference sequence). The CDR3 is made up of 14 amino acids. Trimming took 5 bases from V and 12 from J, leaving 21 bases between them. In DNA, the CDR3 is TGTGCCAGCAGCGTTCAACCGGGACTCCTCCATCAGTATTTT. Translating it yields CASSVQPGLLHQYF.

This clone appeared once. The chain recombines TRBV19 with TRBJ1-2, with D tentatively TRBD1 (5 bases). From germline, CDR1 is LNHDA and CDR2 SQIVND (reference sequence). There are 14 residues in the CDR3. Trimming took off 5 bases at V and 5 bases at J, with 15 bases between the two ends. The chain's CDR3 is CASSFQGVGYGYTF. Written as DNA, the CDR3 is TGTGCCAGTAGTTTCCAGGGCGTGGGATATGGCTACACCTTC.

This chain links TRBV6-5 with TRBJ1-2; 7 bases line up with TRBD1. The J segment lost 8 bases and the V segment lost 6 bases, leaving 9 bases of the junction unmatched. Germline CDR1 MNHEY, CDR2 SVGAGI. This CDR3 has 13 amino acids. CDR3 loop: CASRQTGVRGYTF. The CDR3 bases are TGTGCCAGCAGACAAACAGGGGTCAGGGGCTACACCTTC.

The rearrangement links TRBV7-8 to TRBJ2-3, with 15 bases identical to TRBD2. This CDR3 contains 19 residues. Germline lookup yields CDR1 SGHVS and CDR2 FQNEAQ. The J segment lost 0 bases and the V segment lost 5 bases, leaving 9 bases of the junction unmatched. Here the CDR3 reads CASSNSGTSGGMSTDTQYF. CDR3 coding DNA: TGTGCCAGCAGCAACAGTGGGACTAGCGGGGGGATGAGCACAGATACGCAGTATTTT. The variable domain in full, completed from reference TRBV7-8 and TRBJ2-3, reads GAGVSQSPRYKVAKRGQDVALRCDPISGHVSLFWYQQALGQGPEFLTYFQNEAQLDKSGLPSDRFFAERPEGSVSTLKIQRTQQEDSAVYLCASSNSGTSGGMSTDTQYFGPGTRLTVL.

The chain has TRBV27 and TRBJ2-5; TRBD2 aligns across 8 bases. V lost 5 bases, J lost 4 bases, and 9 bases stayed unmatched. This CDR3 comprises 15 residues. CDR1 is MNHEY, CDR2 SMNVEV, per germline (reference sequence). As DNA, the CDR3 is TGTGCCAGCAGTGGGGGACTAGGGTTGCCAGAGACCCAGTACTTC. Protein: CASSGGLGLPETQYF.

The DNA of the CDR3 is TGCGCCAGCAGCCAACAGATCGGCAGGGGGGACGGCTACACCTTC. Encoded protein: CASSQQIGRGDGYTF. The rearrangement uses TRBV4-3 and TRBJ1-2; 7 bases map to TRBD1. This CDR3 has 15 amino acids. Trimming at V came to 2 bases and at J to 8 bases, leaving 11 bases not matched to a gene. Germline V gene lookup returns CDR1 LGHNA and CDR2 YSLEER.

CDR3 bases: TGTGCCAGCAGTTACGACAGGGTATTCATCCCCCTCCACTTT. Residues: CASSYDRVFIPLHF. V gene TRBV6-2 or TRBV6-3 combines with J gene TRBJ1-6; 7 nucleotides line up with TRBD1. Germline assignment: CDR1 MNHEY and CDR2 SVGEGT. V was pared by 2 bases and J by 13 bases, with 8 bases of the junction left unmatched. The length of the CDR3 is 14 residues.

The chain employs TRBV7-2 and TRBJ1-2, with 8 bases lining up with TRBD1. CDR1 is SGHTA, CDR2 FQGNSA, per germline. Losses at the gene ends were 6 bases for V and 4 bases for J; bases not matched to a gene: 7. The length of the CDR3 is 14 residues. CDR3 DNA sequence: TGTGCCAGCAGAGCAGGGGGCTCGACCTATGGCTACACCTTC. This encodes CASRAGGSTYGYTF. The variable domain in full, with the rest retrieved from reference TRBV7-2 and TRBJ1-2, is GAGVSQSPSNKVTEKGKDVELRCDPISGHTALYWYRQSLGQGLEFLIYFQGNSAPDKSGLPSDRFSAERTGGSVSTLTIQRTQQEDSAVYLCASRAGGSTYGYTFGSGTRLTVV.

V is TRBV19 and J is TRBJ1-4; 8 nucleotides line up with TRBD1. This CDR3 is 14 amino acids long. With V trimmed by 7 bases and J by 7 bases, 8 bases remained unmatched. Germline values: CDR1 LNHDA, CDR2 SQIVND (reference sequence). CDR3 residues: CASNRRQGTEKLFF. CDR3 coding DNA: TGTGCCAGTAACAGGAGACAGGGGACTGAAAAACTGTTTTTT.

The chain recombines TRBV5-5 with TRBJ2-5, with D possibly TRBD1 on 6 matching bases. The CDR3 loop spans 13 amino acids. Trimming pared 4 bases from V and 3 bases from J, leaving 10 bases between. Germline lookup yields CDR1 SGHKS and CDR2 YYEKEE (reference sequence). The CDR3, as DNA: TGTGCCAGCAGCATGACAGGTGAAGAGACCCAGTACTTC. It specifies CASSMTGEETQYF.

The chain carries TRBV5-6 and TRBJ2-7; TRBD1 is a possible D gene (5 bases). The CDR3 consists of 15 residues. Trimming cost V 0 bases and J 5 bases, with 15 bases left between them. Germline lookup yields CDR1 SGHDT and CDR2 YYEEEE. CDR3 bases: TGTGCCAGCAGCTTGGTCGGGCAGGGTAAGAACGAGCAGTACTTC. Protein product: CASSLVGQGKNEQYF.

Only a few counts were recorded for this clone. The chain couples TRBV14 to TRBJ2-1; 11 bases are a match to TRBD2. V lost 4 bases and J lost 4; bases outside the gene matches: 3. CDR3 length equals 15 residues. Germline V gene sequence: CDR1 SGHDN, CDR2 FVKESK. The CDR3 DNA sequence: TGTGCCAGCAGCCGTAGCGGGGGGGCTTACAATGAGCAGTTCTTC. Translating it yields CASSRSGGAYNEQFF.

This chain connects TRBV28 to TRBJ2-7; a weak D match, TRBD1 (6 bases). V gave up 5 bases and J gave up 2 bases, with 22 bases separating them. The CDR3 contains 17 residues. CDR1 MDHEN and CDR2 SYDVKM come from the germline V gene. CDR3 coding DNA: TGTGCCAGCAGTCCACGGGGCTCAGGGACACTAACCTACGAGCAGTACTTC. Translating gives CASSPRGSGTLTYEQYF.

This clone was detected a few times. The chain recombines TRBV6-2 or TRBV6-3 with TRBJ1-1, with D possibly being TRBD1 (6 bases). The length of the CDR3 is 16 residues. CDR1 and CDR2 from the germline V gene are MNHEY and SVGEGT. Trimming removed 6 bases at V and 5 bases at J, with 22 bases between. CDR3 in DNA: TGTGCCAGCAGCGACGCTTCCCAGACAGGAAAGACTGAAGCTTTCTTT. Translating gives CASSDASQTGKTEAFF.

The chain recombines TRBV7-9 with TRBJ2-1, with D possibly TRBD2 on 7 matching bases. CDR3 size: 16 residues. From germline, CDR1 is SEHNR and CDR2 FQNEAQ (reference sequence). V was trimmed by 4 bases and J by 0 bases, leaving 13 bases between them. In DNA, the CDR3 is TGTGCCAGCAGCTATCGGGGGGCCAGCTCCTACAATGAGCAGTTCTTC. It codes for CASSYRGASSYNEQFF.

The chain has TRBV10-1 and TRBJ2-7; 7 bases line up with TRBD2. V shed 6 bases and J 6 bases; nucleotides not matched to a gene: 8. The germline gives CDR1 WNHNN, CDR2 SYGVQD (reference sequence). This CDR3 is built from 13 residues. The CDR3 reads CASSQRTGGEQYF. The CDR3 coding sequence is TGCGCCAGCAGCCAGAGGACGGGAGGCGAGCAGTACTTC.

The chain links TRBV2 to TRBJ2-5; weak D call: TRBD1 (6 bases). The CDR3 loop spans 12 amino acids. Germline-derived CDR1 and CDR2 are SNHLY and FYNNEI. Trimming removed 2 bases at V and 5 bases at J, with 6 bases between. The CDR3 sequence: CASSERGETQYF. CDR3 nucleotide sequence: TGTGCCAGCAGTGAAAGGGGGGAGACCCAGTACTTC.

The chain recombines TRBV10-1 with TRBJ2-3, with D maybe TRBD2 (6 bases). This CDR3 spans 15 amino acids. V was shortened by 5 bases and J by 1 base, with 13 bases between the two germline ends. Germline lookup yields CDR1 WNHNN and CDR2 SYGVQD (reference sequence). The CDR3 protein is CASSSAGTGTDTQYF. In nucleotides, the CDR3 is TGCGCCAGCAGTTCCGCCGGGACTGGCACAGATACGCAGTATTTT.

The chain joins TRBV30 to TRBJ2-5, with 16 bases aligning to TRBD2. CDR1 is GTSNPN, CDR2 SVGIG, per germline (reference sequence). This CDR3 spans 16 amino acids. J gave up 5 bases and V 4 bases, and 7 bases lay outside the gene matches. CDR3 sequence (DNA): TGTGCCTGGACCCCGGGACTAGCGGGGGGGACCGAGACCCAGTACTTC. Translating it yields CAWTPGLAGGTETQYF.

The J gene is TRBJ1-2, the V gene TRBV7-9; D is perhaps TRBD1 (5 bases). V lost 1 base and J lost 7, with 13 bases in between. This CDR3 contains 14 residues. The germline V gene has CDR1 SEHNR and CDR2 FQNEAQ (reference sequence). The CDR3 DNA follows: TGTGCCAGCAGCTTAGTTTCAGGGTTCGCTGGCTACACCTTC. This sequence encodes CASSLVSGFAGYTF.

The chain is built from TRBV28 and TRBJ2-7; 11 bases align to TRBD2. Germline V gives CDR1 MDHEN, CDR2 SYDVKM. V gave up 7 bases and J gave up 1 base; unmatched junction bases: 3. The CDR3 has 14 residues. CDR3 nucleotide sequence: TGTGCCAGCATACTAGCGGGGGCATCCTACGAGCAGTACTTC. Translated, it gives CASILAGASYEQYF.

The chain joins TRBV12-3 or TRBV12-4 to TRBJ2-7; D may be TRBD1 (5 bases). CDR3 size: 13 residues. Trimming took off 4 bases at V and 4 bases at J, with 11 bases between the two ends. Here the CDR3 reads CASSSQGTYEQYF. CDR3 sequence (DNA): TGTGCCAGCAGTTCCCAGGGTACGTACGAGCAGTACTTC.

This clone was observed a handful of times. The chain recombines TRBV3-1 (or the pseudogene TRBV3-2) with TRBJ2-7; 7 positions match TRBD1. Germline V gene lookup returns CDR1 LGHDT and CDR2 YNNKEL (reference sequence). V lost 4 bases, J lost 2 bases, and 8 bases stayed unmatched. This CDR3 contains 15 residues. The CDR3 bases are TGTGCCAGCAGCCCCTTACCGGGACAGACCTACGAGCAGTACTTC. Translating gives CASSPLPGQTYEQYF.